These 25 T cell receptor beta chains share one sample of origin, sequenced in a study of regulatory T cells in long-lasting Graves disease. Time point reported: newly diagnosed GD, antithyroid drugs for less than 3 months. Construction of the TCR library relied on RNA isolated from PBMCs. For TCR beta, libraries came from iRepertoire HTBI primers and Arm-PCR of CDR3 regions. A single record per CDR3 protein comes from TCRdb applying MiXCR to the multiplex PCR reads. The sample yields roughly 380,000 distinct CDR3 sequences, roughly 15% seen once. The sequencing used peripheral blood mononuclear cells (PBMCs), collected at new diagnosis, from a patient treated with antithyroid drugs. The receptor set was obtained from a female donor with Graves disease.

This clonotype was counted a few times. V gene TRBV5-6 combines with J gene TRBJ1-1, with 8 bases that match TRBD1. Germline CDR1 and CDR2: SGHDT and YYEEEE. With V trimmed by 5 bases and J by 4 bases, 7 bases remained unmatched. The CDR3 totals 14 residues. In DNA form, the CDR3 reads TGTGCCAGCAGGTTGACAGGGGAAGTCACTGAAGCTTTCTTT. Its protein product is CASRLTGEVTEAFF.

There are many counts of this clonotype. The rearrangement joins TRBV7-2 to TRBJ2-5; 8 bases align to TRBD1. The length of the CDR3 is 15 residues. The germline V gene has CDR1 SGHTA and CDR2 FQGNSA. V was pared by 2 bases and J by 0 bases, with 2 bases of the junction left unmatched. The CDR3: CASSLLGQDQETQYF. Written as DNA, the CDR3 is TGTGCCAGCAGCTTACTGGGACAGGACCAAGAGACCCAGTACTTC.

V usage is TRBV28 and J usage is TRBJ2-6; no definite D call. With 6 bases removed from V and 0 bases from J, the gap between germline ends came to 15 bases. Germline V gene sequence: CDR1 MDHEN, CDR2 SYDVKM. The CDR3 has 17 amino acids. The CDR3 region is CASSRISENSGANVLTF. CDR3 nucleotides: TGTGCCAGCAGCCGTATCAGTGAAAACTCTGGGGCCAACGTCCTGACTTTC.

A few counts support this clonotype. This chain joins TRBV24-1 and TRBJ2-2, with D hard to call. Germline assignment: CDR1 KGHDR and CDR2 SFDVKD. V was shortened by 5 bases and J by 6 bases, with 12 bases between the two germline ends. The CDR3 spans 14 residues. The CDR3 coding sequence is TGTGCCACCAGTGCCACCGGGTCCTCCGGGGAGCTGTTTTTT. The encoded protein is CATSATGSSGELFF.

V is TRBV15 and J is TRBJ2-3; possible D gene TRBD2, 6 bases. V gave up 0 bases and J gave up 0 bases, with 13 bases separating them. This CDR3 region has 17 residues. The V gene's germline CDR1 is LNHNV and CDR2 YYDKDF (reference sequence). The CDR3 here is CATSRDLIGGSTDTQYF. The CDR3 coding sequence is TGTGCCACCAGCAGAGATCTGATTGGGGGGAGCACAGATACGCAGTATTTT.

In its sample, this clonotype was seen many times. The CDR3 loop is CAWAPFGQTYEQYF. Here the CDR3 DNA reads TGTGCCTGGGCGCCTTTCGGACAAACCTACGAGCAGTACTTC. The chain recombines TRBV30 with TRBJ2-7; weak D call: TRBD1 (5 bases). Trimming took off 5 bases at V and 2 bases at J, with 16 bases between the two ends. The CDR3 covers 14 residues. CDR1 and CDR2 from the germline V gene are GTSNPN and SVGIG (reference sequence). The full variable domain, its missing parts supplied by reference TRBV30 and TRBJ2-7, is SQTIHQWPATLVQPVGSPLSLECTVEGTSNPNLYWYRQAAGRGLQLLFYSVGIGQISSEVPQNLSASRPQDRQFILSSKKLLLSDSGFYLCAWAPFGQTYEQYFGPGTRLTVT.

In this sample, this clonotype turned up many times. The chain joins TRBV11-2 to TRBJ2-1, with D possibly matching TRBD2 (6 bases). Trimming took 4 bases from V and 6 from J, leaving 13 bases between them. The CDR3 spans 14 residues. Per the germline V gene, CDR1 is SGHAT and CDR2 is FQNNGV. The CDR3 loop reads CASSWGGRPNEQFF. CDR3 nucleotides: TGTGCCAGCAGCTGGGGAGGTCGGCCCAATGAGCAGTTCTTC.

The V gene is TRBV20-1, the J gene TRBJ2-3; weak D call: TRBD2 (6 bases). The germline V and J ends were trimmed by 0 bases and 6 bases, with 13 bases remaining between them. Germline assignment: CDR1 DFQATT and CDR2 SNEGSKA (reference sequence). The CDR3 runs 14 residues. The chain's CDR3 is CSARDPGVPDTQYF. For the CDR3, the DNA is TGCAGTGCTAGAGATCCGGGAGTGCCCGATACGCAGTATTTT.

This clonotype was observed many times. The chain couples TRBV6-1 to TRBJ2-7, with unresolved D. This CDR3 comprises 11 residues. The V and J ends lost 7 bases and 2 bases respectively, with 6 bases between them. Germline loops: CDR1 MNHNS, CDR2 SASEGT. CDR3 coding DNA: TGTGCCAGCACACAAACCTACGAGCAGTACTTC. Translated: CASTQTYEQYF.

This clonotype was observed once. This may be a read error, as it is one base from a much larger clone. The chain combines TRBV30 with TRBJ2-3, with a tentative D call TRBD1 (6 bases). TRBJ2-7 explains the end of the DNA better; the J call may be wrong. CDR1 and CDR2 from the germline V gene are GTSNPN and SVGIG (reference sequence). This CDR3 is built from 13 residues. The chain's CDR3 is CAWGIQGGNEQYF. The CDR3 nucleotides read TGTGCCTGGGGTATACAGGGCGGCAACGAGCAGTACTTC.

The chain employs TRBV6-1 and TRBJ1-3; D not resolved. With 10 bases removed from V and 0 bases from J, the gap between germline ends came to 10 bases. The CDR3 consists of 13 residues. The germline CDR1 and CDR2 sequences are MNHNS and SASEGT. The DNA for the CDR3 is TGTGCCACCATGGTCAGCTCTGGAAACACCATATATTTT. Its protein is CATMVSSGNTIYF.

This clonotype was counted many times. The rearrangement links TRBV2 to TRBJ1-5, with a tentative D call TRBD1 (5 bases). The CDR3 runs 12 residues. The V gene lost 6 bases and the J gene lost 4 bases, with 7 bases spanning the gap. The germline V gene encodes CDR1 SNHLY and CDR2 FYNNEI. The CDR3 region is CASRGPNQPQHF. For the CDR3, the DNA is TGTGCCAGCAGGGGACCTAATCAGCCCCAGCATTTT. The full variable domain, with the rest looked up from reference TRBV2 and TRBJ1-5, is EPEVTQTPSHQVTQMGQEVILRCVPISNHLYFYWYRQILGQKVEFLVSFYNNEISEKSEIFDDQFSVERPDGSNFTLKIRSTKLEDSAMYFCASRGPNQPQHFGDGTRLSIL.

This chain connects TRBV7-9 to TRBJ2-1; 11 positions match TRBD2. CDR1 and CDR2 from the germline V gene are SEHNR and FQNEAQ (reference sequence). This CDR3 has 17 residues. The ends lost 4 bases at V and 3 bases at J; junction bases unmatched: 8. The CDR3 region has the DNA TGTGCCAGCAGCTCACCTAGCGGGGGGCCTAGCTACAATGAGCAGTTCTTC. Translating it yields CASSSPSGGPSYNEQFF.

This clonotype was detected many times. The rearrangement links TRBV13 to TRBJ1-1, with D unresolved. The CDR3 totals 14 residues. V gave up 0 bases and J gave up 7 bases, with 12 bases separating them. The germline gives CDR1 PRHDT, CDR2 FYEKMQ (reference sequence). The CDR3 DNA is TGTGCCAGCAGCTTAGGGGCATTAACTAGTGAAGCTTTCTTT. Translated, it gives CASSLGALTSEAFF.

This clonotype was seen ten or more times. The gene calls are TRBV7-8 and TRBJ1-5; TRBD1 aligns across 7 bases. V lost 2 bases and J lost 3; bases outside the gene matches: 7. CDR1 is SGHVS, CDR2 FQNEAQ, per germline. CDR3 size: 16 residues. The CDR3 region is CASSLYAGQLNQPQHF. The DNA for the CDR3 is TGTGCCAGCAGCTTATACGCGGGACAGCTCAATCAGCCCCAGCATTTT.

There are many counts of this clonotype. This chain links TRBV6-1 with TRBJ2-1; 16 positions agree with TRBD2. The junction had 11 bases not matched to a gene; V was cut back by 6 bases and J by 0 bases. CDR1 MNHNS and CDR2 SASEGT come from the germline V gene. The CDR3 runs 20 residues. The CDR3 loop reads CASRDPGLAGGLSSYNEQFF. The CDR3, as DNA: TGTGCCAGCAGAGACCCGGGACTAGCGGGAGGGCTGAGCTCCTACAATGAGCAGTTCTTC.

The chain combines TRBV3-1 with TRBJ2-5; D gene ambiguous. This CDR3 has 13 residues. Germline CDR1 and CDR2: LGHDT and YNNKEL (reference sequence). Trimming left V 3 bases short and J 5 bases short, with 10 bases between. The CDR3 loop reads CASSQYEKETQYF. For the CDR3, the DNA is TGTGCCAGCAGCCAGTACGAAAAGGAGACCCAGTACTTC.

The sample holds many counts of this clonotype. The chain recombines TRBV28 with TRBJ2-7, with D tentatively TRBD2 (5 bases). The CDR3 extends over 14 amino acids. Germline V lookup: CDR1 MDHEN, CDR2 SYDVKM. Trimming left V 5 bases short and J 3 bases short, with 14 bases between. CDR3 in amino acids: CASSGRYGGYEQYF. Here the CDR3 DNA reads TGTGCCAGCAGTGGCAGATATGGAGGCTACGAGCAGTACTTC.

Many counts were recorded for this clonotype. DNA for the CDR3: TGTGCCAGCAGTGAAGGGACTACCTTGGCCTACAATGAGCAGTTCTTC. Translation gives CASSEGTTLAYNEQFF. The chain recombines TRBV2 with TRBJ2-1; D might be TRBD2 (6 bases). CDR1 is SNHLY and CDR2 is FYNNEI in the germline V gene. This CDR3 has 16 residues. Trimming stripped 1 base from V and 2 bases from J, with 12 bases between.

This chain joins TRBV24-1 and TRBJ1-3; D is unresolved. CDR1 and CDR2 (germline): KGHDR, SFDVKD. The CDR3 runs to 12 residues. V was clipped by 3 bases and J by 4 bases, with 3 bases between them. Written as DNA, the CDR3 is TGTGCCACCAGTGATACGGGAAACACCATATATTTT. Amino acid sequence: CATSDTGNTIYF.

This chain joins TRBV20-1 and TRBJ2-1; 7 nucleotides align to TRBD2. V trimming: 3 bases; J trimming: 9 bases; junction bases outside the gene matches: 8. The germline CDR1 and CDR2 sequences are DFQATT and SNEGSKA (reference sequence). The length of the CDR3 is 13 residues. CDR3 nucleotide sequence: TGCAGTGCTAGGGGGAGGGCGGGCTTTGAGCAGTTCTTC. Protein sequence: CSARGRAGFEQFF.

This clonotype was seen at least ten times. The chain is built from TRBV28 and TRBJ2-3; the D gene is possibly TRBD2 (7 bases). The CDR3 has 16 residues. Germline V gives CDR1 MDHEN, CDR2 SYDVKM. V lost 7 bases and J 8 bases, leaving 25 bases between the germline ends. CDR3 DNA: TGTGCCAGCACAGGGAGGGGGGAGGGGCCGTCTGGTACGCAGTATTTT. Its translation is CASTGRGEGPSGTQYF. The full variable domain, its missing parts supplied by reference TRBV28 and TRBJ2-3, is DVKVTQSSRYLVKRTGEKVFLECVQDMDHENMFWYRQDPGLGLRLIYFSYDVKMKEKGDIPEGYSVSREKKERFSLILESASTNQTSMYLCASTGRGEGPSGTQYFGPGTRLTVL.

This clonotype showed up just a few times. A far larger clone is just one base off, so this is likely a read error. The genes are TRBV7-9 and TRBJ2-5; 7 positions agree with TRBD1. The germline V gene encodes CDR1 SEHNR and CDR2 FQNEAQ (reference sequence). The CDR3 consists of 17 residues. CDR3 DNA: TGTGCCGGCAGCTTAGCGCCCAGAGGGGGCAGGGAAGAGACCCAGTACTTC. Protein: CAGSLAPRGGREETQYF.

The chain combines TRBV6-2 or TRBV6-3 with TRBJ1-5, with D perhaps matching TRBD1 (5 bases). The germline gives CDR1 MNHEY, CDR2 SVGEGT. CDR3 size: 19 residues. Trimming took 5 bases from V and 2 from J, leaving 25 bases between them. CDR3 residues: CASSRVRDGRFRGNQPQHF. DNA of the CDR3: TGTGCCAGCAGTCGGGTGCGAGACGGTCGATTCAGGGGCAATCAGCCCCAGCATTTT.

Many counts were recorded for this clonotype. J is TRBJ1-4 and V is TRBV28; TRBD1 might be the D (5 bases). V lost 3 bases, J lost 5 bases, and 13 bases lay in between. Germline CDR1 MDHEN, CDR2 SYDVKM. The length of the CDR3 is 15 residues. The CDR3 spells CASSLEVRDNEKLFF. The CDR3 DNA is TGTGCCAGCAGTTTGGAGGTCAGGGACAATGAAAAACTGTTTTTT. The full variable domain, rest sourced from reference TRBV28 and TRBJ1-4, is DVKVTQSSRYLVKRTGEKVFLECVQDMDHENMFWYRQDPGLGLRLIYFSYDVKMKEKGDIPEGYSVSREKKERFSLILESASTNQTSMYLCASSLEVRDNEKLFFGSGTQLSVL.